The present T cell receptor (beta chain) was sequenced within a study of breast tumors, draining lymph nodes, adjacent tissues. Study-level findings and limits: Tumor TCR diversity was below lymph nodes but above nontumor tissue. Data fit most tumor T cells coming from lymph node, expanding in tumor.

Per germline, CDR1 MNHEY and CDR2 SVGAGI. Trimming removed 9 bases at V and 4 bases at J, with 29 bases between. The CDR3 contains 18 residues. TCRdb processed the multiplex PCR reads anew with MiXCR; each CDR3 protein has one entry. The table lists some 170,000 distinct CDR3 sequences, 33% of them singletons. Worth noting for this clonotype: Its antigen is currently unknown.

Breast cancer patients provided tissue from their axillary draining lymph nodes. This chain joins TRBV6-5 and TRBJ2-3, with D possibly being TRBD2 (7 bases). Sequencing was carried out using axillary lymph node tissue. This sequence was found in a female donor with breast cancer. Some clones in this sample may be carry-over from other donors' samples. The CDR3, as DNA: TGTGCCAGGGGGGGGGCAAAACGGGACACCCGAGGGGCAGATACGCAGTATTTT. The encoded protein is CARGGAKRDTRGADTQYF.